The 14 T cell receptor beta chains in this list originate from one sample, sequenced in a study of T-cell memory formation after mild COVID-19. TCRdb called the 5' RACE reads again in MiXCR, with one record for every CDR3 protein. The table shows about 240,000 distinct CDR3 sequences, with approximately 9% occurring only once. The sample consisted of PBMCs or a T cell subset sorted from them (not recorded which). The receptor set was obtained from a man aged 18 to 29 who had mild COVID-19 (a few samples of this study predate the infection). Cell type and time point are not known.

This clonotype was seen a few times. The chain uses TRBV28 and TRBJ2-5; 7 bases are a match to TRBD1. This CDR3 has 15 residues. Germline CDR1 MDHEN, CDR2 SYDVKM. J gave up 2 bases and V 5 bases, and 8 bases lay outside the gene matches. CDR3 in amino acids: CASSNYDRVQETQYF. The CDR3 DNA sequence: TGTGCCAGCAGTAACTATGACAGGGTACAAGAGACCCAGTACTTC.

The rearrangement joins TRBV7-2 to TRBJ2-5, with TRBD1 as a possible D gene (6 bases). Germline-derived CDR1 and CDR2 are SGHTA and FQGNSA. The CDR3 is 13 amino acids. Trimming cost V 1 base and J 3 bases, with 6 bases left between them. As DNA, the CDR3 is TGTGCCAGCAGCTTAGACAGGGAAGAGACCCAGTACTTC. It codes for CASSLDREETQYF.

The chain is built from TRBV19 and TRBJ2-5; 7 bases line up with TRBD2. The CDR3 contains 14 residues. J was trimmed by 5 bases and V by 1 base; bases with no gene match: 4. The germline gives CDR1 LNHDA, CDR2 SQIVND (reference sequence). CDR3 protein: CASSIGRGSETQYF. The CDR3, as DNA: TGTGCCAGTAGTATAGGACGCGGGAGCGAGACCCAGTACTTC.

This clonotype turned up a few times. The chain joins TRBV9 to TRBJ2-7, with 7 nucleotides matching TRBD2. This CDR3 is built from 15 residues. V was clipped by 0 bases and J by 4 bases; unmatched bases: 7. Per germline, CDR1 SGDLS and CDR2 YYNGEE. CDR3 in amino acids: CASSVDPGLTYEQYF. DNA of the CDR3: TGTGCCAGCAGCGTAGACCCGGGACTAACATACGAGCAGTACTTC.

The V and J genes are TRBV5-1 and TRBJ1-1; D remains ambiguous. V was cut by 2 bases and J by 3 bases, with 11 bases left in between. The CDR3 extends over 14 amino acids. The V gene's germline CDR1 is SGHRS and CDR2 YFSETQ. The CDR3 DNA sequence: TGCGCCAGCAGCTTACCGGACTCCGACACTGAAGCTTTCTTT. Residues: CASSLPDSDTEAFF.

This clonotype ranks as large. The chain is built from TRBV7-2 and TRBJ2-2; no clear D gene. V was cut by 3 bases and J by 2 bases, with 10 bases left in between. Per the germline V gene, CDR1 is SGHTA and CDR2 is FQGNSA. This CDR3 has 15 residues. CDR3 sequence: CASSFIQVNTGELFF. The CDR3 nucleotides read TGTGCCAGCAGCTTTATCCAGGTCAACACCGGGGAGCTGTTTTTT.

This clonotype was observed a few times. CDR3 DNA: TGTGCCAGCAGCTACACAGGGGGCGCTTGGTACGAGCAGTACTTC. Translated, it gives CASSYTGGAWYEQYF. The rearrangement links TRBV7-2 to TRBJ2-7; 9 bases fit TRBD1. The V and J ends lost 4 bases and 4 bases, in that order; junction bases with no gene match: 8. Germline CDR1 and CDR2: SGHTA and FQGNSA. The CDR3 length is 15 residues.

This clonotype was recorded at least ten times. The chain has TRBV3-1 and TRBJ1-2, with 7 bases lining up with TRBD1. Germline V gives CDR1 LGHDT, CDR2 YNNKEL (reference sequence). Trimming at V came to 1 base and at J to 6 bases, leaving 8 bases not matched to a gene. The CDR3 is made up of 15 amino acids. DNA for the CDR3: TGTGCCAGCAGCCAAGTAGAGACAGGGCCCAATGGCTACACCTTC. Encoded protein: CASSQVETGPNGYTF. Full variable domain (missing parts from reference TRBV3-1 and TRBJ1-2): DTAVSQTPKYLVTQMGNDKSIKCEQNLGHDTMYWYKQDSKKFLKIMFSYNNKELIINETVPNRFSPKSPDKAHLNLHINSLELGDSAVYFCASSQVETGPNGYTFGSGTRLTVV.

This clonotype has just a few counts. The chain recombines TRBV20-1 with TRBJ1-1, with 8 bases fitting TRBD1. Per the germline V gene, CDR1 is DFQATT and CDR2 is SNEGSKA (reference sequence). CDR3 length: 14 residues. J lost 4 bases, V lost 2 bases, and 6 bases had no gene match. The DNA for the CDR3 is TGCAGTGCTAGACCCCGGACAGGGCTCACTGAAGCTTTCTTT. Translated, it gives CSARPRTGLTEAFF.

V is TRBV5-1 and J is TRBJ2-5, with TRBD2 as a possible D gene (6 bases). V was pared by 6 bases and J by 1 base, with 16 bases between. Germline assignment: CDR1 SGHRS and CDR2 YFSETQ. The CDR3 totals 15 residues. This CDR3 reads CASKEDYSTQETQYF. The CDR3 DNA sequence: TGCGCCAGCAAAGAGGACTATTCAACCCAAGAGACCCAGTACTTC.

The rearrangement uses TRBV12-3 or TRBV12-4 and TRBJ1-2; no firm D call. V lost 4 bases to trimming and J lost 5 bases, with 11 bases between them. The CDR3 loop spans 13 amino acids. CDR3 in amino acids: CASSSPTGYGYTF. The CDR3 DNA sequence: TGTGCCAGCAGTTCCCCGACGGGTTATGGCTACACCTTC.

This clonotype was counted between two and nine times. The rearrangement links TRBV4-3 to TRBJ2-2; D call uncertain. Trimming took 0 bases from V and 1 from J, leaving 9 bases between them. The CDR3 extends over 16 amino acids. Looked up from germline, CDR1 is LGHNA and CDR2 is YSLEER. The CDR3 spells CASSQEGRQNTGELFF. The CDR3 region has the DNA TGCGCCAGCAGCCAAGAAGGCAGACAGAACACCGGGGAGCTGTTTTTT.

V is TRBV12-3 or TRBV12-4 and J is TRBJ1-1; D gene ambiguous. The CDR3 spans 12 residues. V gave up 6 bases and J gave up 7 bases, with 12 bases separating them. This CDR3 reads CASRHGSFEAFF. CDR3 nucleotides: TGTGCCAGCAGGCACGGATCTTTTGAAGCTTTCTTT.

The CDR3 spells CASSYSTEKETQYF. DNA of the CDR3: TGTGCCAGCAGTTACTCTACAGAGAAAGAGACCCAGTACTTC. The rearrangement joins TRBV6-2 or TRBV6-3 to TRBJ2-5; no clear D. Germline-derived CDR1 and CDR2 are MNHEY and SVGEGT. The CDR3 loop spans 14 amino acids. Trimming stripped 0 bases from V and 3 bases from J, with 8 bases between.